A single sample gave rise to the 19 T cell receptor beta chains below, sequenced in a study of blood T cells in healthy people across ages. The authors ran a second PCR of about 6 to 11 cycles using a sample-barcoded 5' primer and a J-beta primer mix. Each CDR3 protein gets one entry after TCRdb re-called the 5' RACE reads with MiXCR. The table has hundreds of thousands of distinct CDR3 sequences, about 30% seen once; the top ten hold 17%. Sequenced sample: blood. The receptors come from an elderly woman in good health.

V usage is TRBV7-2 and J usage is TRBJ2-7; D perhaps matches TRBD1 (6 bases). The V end lost 2 bases, the J end lost 0 bases, and 17 bases lay between the germline ends. The CDR3 contains 17 residues. Per germline, CDR1 SGHTA and CDR2 FQGNSA. The CDR3 protein is CASSLLGTGTPSYEQYF. The CDR3 DNA sequence: TGTGCCAGCAGCTTACTCGGAACAGGGACCCCCTCCTACGAGCAGTACTTC.

As for this clonotype: This sequence may be a read error, since a much larger clone differs from it by one base. The chain is built from TRBV29-1 and TRBJ2-1; D is uncertain. Germline CDR1 is SQVTM and CDR2 is ANQGSEA. This CDR3 spans 14 amino acids. The CDR3 region is CSVDGRRSYNGQFF. The CDR3 nucleotides read TGCAGCGTTGACGGAAGAAGATCCTACAATGGGCAGTTCTTC.

This clonotype appeared once. A read error may account for a junction end that differs from germline. The CDR3 DNA reads TGCGCCAGCAGCCAAGGGACAGCCCAAGGGACCCAGTACTTC. This gives the protein CASSQGTAQGTQYF. V is TRBV4-3 and J is TRBJ2-7; D possibly corresponds to TRBD1 (6 bases). TRBJ2-5 explains the end of the DNA better; the J call may be wrong. The CDR3 is 14 residues long. From germline, CDR1 is LGHNA and CDR2 YSLEER.

A few counts support this clonotype. J is TRBJ2-2 and V is TRBV6-5, with D tentatively TRBD1 (6 bases). V was clipped by 5 bases and J by 6 bases, with 13 bases between them. CDR1 is MNHEY, CDR2 SVGAGI, per germline. The CDR3 covers 14 residues. DNA for the CDR3: TGTGCCAGCAGTCTCGGGACATGGGCCGGGGAGCTGTTTTTT. This codes for CASSLGTWAGELFF.

In its sample, this clonotype was seen many times. The chain is built from TRBV3-1 and TRBJ2-4; TRBD1 is a possible D gene (5 bases). Germline V gene lookup returns CDR1 LGHDT and CDR2 YNNKEL (reference sequence). Between the trimmed V and J ends, which lost 2 bases and 1 base, there was a span of 6 bases. CDR3 length: 14 amino acids. The CDR3 region is CASSQSGAKNIQYF. The CDR3 DNA follows: TGTGCCAGCAGCCAATCAGGGGCCAAAAACATTCAGTACTTC.

This clonotype has a count of ten or more. V is TRBV29-1 and J is TRBJ2-5; the D is unclear. CDR3 length equals 12 residues. The germline V and J ends were trimmed by 7 bases and 3 bases, with 12 bases remaining between them. Germline V gives CDR1 SQVTM, CDR2 ANQGSEA. The DNA of the CDR3 is TGCAGCGGGGCAGGTCCAGAAGAGACCCAGTACTTC. Translating gives CSGAGPEETQYF. The variable domain in full, completed from reference TRBV29-1 and TRBJ2-5, reads SAVISQKPSRDICQRGTSLTIQCQVDSQVTMMFWYRQQPGQSLTLIATANQGSEATYESGFVIDKFPISRPNLTFSTLTVSNMSPEDSSIYLCSGAGPEETQYFGPGTRLLVL.

This clonotype was seen many times. J is TRBJ2-1 and V is TRBV4-3, with 10 positions matching TRBD1. Germline-derived CDR1 and CDR2 are LGHNA and YSLEER. With 4 bases clipped from V and 7 bases from J, the junction kept 4 bases outside the gene matches. The CDR3 is 14 amino acids. In nucleotides, the CDR3 is TGCGCCAGCAGCCGACAGGGGGCCGGGAATGAGCAGTTCTTC. Protein product: CASSRQGAGNEQFF.

This clonotype came up many times. V is TRBV7-2 and J is TRBJ2-7, with D unclear. The CDR3 sequence is 12 residues long. Trimming removed 3 bases from V and 2 bases from J, with 5 bases in between. The germline V gene encodes CDR1 SGHTA and CDR2 FQGNSA. CDR3 DNA sequence: TGTGCCAGCAGCTTCCCAACCTACGAGCAGTACTTC. This translates into CASSFPTYEQYF.

This clonotype was recorded many times. The chain combines TRBV2 with TRBJ2-7; 11 nucleotides match TRBD2. CDR3 size: 18 residues. Germline V gives CDR1 SNHLY, CDR2 FYNNEI. V shed 6 bases and J 3 bases; nucleotides not matched to a gene: 16. The CDR3 DNA reads as TGTGCCAGCAGGCCTTTTACTAGCGGGGGCTCTACGGGCTACGAGCAGTACTTC. Translating gives CASRPFTSGGSTGYEQYF.

This clonotype has at least ten counts. J is TRBJ1-1 and V is TRBV20-1, with unresolved D. V was pared by 1 base and J by 11 bases, with 8 bases between. The germline CDR1 and CDR2 sequences are DFQATT and SNEGSKA (reference sequence). CDR3 length: 10 amino acids. The CDR3 loop reads CSARGGGAFF. In DNA, the CDR3 is TGCAGTGCTAGAGGCGGTGGGGCTTTCTTT.

Concerning this clonotype: This sequence may be a read error, since a much larger clone differs from it by one base. This rearrangement joins TRBV5-1 to TRBJ2-5, with TRBD2 as a possible D gene (7 bases). The CDR3 is 15 amino acids. From germline, CDR1 is SGHRS and CDR2 YFSETQ. Between the trimmed V and J ends, which lost 5 bases and 5 bases, there was a span of 19 bases. CDR3 in DNA: TGCGCCAGCAGGCGTCCGGGGGGCGGACACGAGACCCAGTACTTC. It specifies CASRRPGGGHETQYF.

This clonotype was recorded many times. The chain employs TRBV7-2 and TRBJ2-3, with TRBD1 as a possible D gene (6 bases). V was clipped by 5 bases and J by 2 bases, with 11 bases between them. Germline values: CDR1 SGHTA, CDR2 FQGNSA. This CDR3 spans 14 amino acids. CDR3 amino acids: CASSGDMLTDTQYF. For the CDR3, the DNA is TGTGCCAGCAGCGGGGACATGCTCACAGATACGCAGTATTTT.

V usage is TRBV7-2 and J usage is TRBJ1-2; 7 nucleotides align to TRBD1. The CDR3 is 15 amino acids. CDR1 and CDR2 (germline): SGHTA, FQGNSA. The J segment lost 7 bases and the V segment lost 4 bases, leaving 12 bases of the junction unmatched. CDR3 residues: CASSSHYDRVSGYTF. As DNA, the CDR3 is TGTGCCAGCAGCTCCCATTATGACAGGGTTAGTGGCTACACCTTC.

As regards this clonotype: Given a much more abundant clone one base away, this may be a read error. The gene calls are TRBV18 and TRBJ2-1; no firm D call. V lost 2 bases to trimming and J lost 7 bases, with 12 bases between them. From germline, CDR1 is KGHSH and CDR2 LQKENI. CDR3 length equals 14 residues. CDR3 loop: CASSPESSINEQFF. CDR3 bases: TGTGCCAGCTCACCAGAAAGCAGCATTAATGAGCAGTTCTTC.

This clonotype was observed once. The chain uses TRBV20-1 and TRBJ2-3; a weak D match, TRBD2 (5 bases). There are 13 residues in the CDR3. Germline V lookup: CDR1 DFQATT, CDR2 SNEGSKA (reference sequence). The V and J ends lost 3 bases and 4 bases respectively, with 11 bases between them. The CDR3 DNA reads TGCAGTGCTAGGCCGGGAAACGCAGATACGCAGTATTTT. Translation gives CSARPGNADTQYF.

In the case of this clonotype: A single base separates this from a much larger clone, so it may be a read error. The chain carries TRBV5-1 and TRBJ2-3; D call uncertain. The germline CDR1 and CDR2 sequences are SGHRS and YFSETQ. The CDR3 totals 11 residues. V was pared by 5 bases and J by 7 bases, with 8 bases between. The CDR3 DNA reads as TGCGCCAGCAGGAGTGAACATACGCAGTATTTT. This sequence encodes CASRSEHTQYF.

This clonotype was picked up a small number of times. The V call is TRBV2, the J call TRBJ2-7; 8 positions match TRBD1. CDR1 is SNHLY, CDR2 FYNNEI, per germline. The CDR3 covers 13 residues. Trimming took 7 bases from V and 2 from J; bases not matched to a gene: 4. In DNA form, the CDR3 reads TGTGCCAGCACCGTGACAGGGGCCTACGAGCAGTACTTC. It codes for CASTVTGAYEQYF.

This clonotype was observed a few times. The chain carries TRBV5-5 and TRBJ1-2, with D perhaps matching TRBD1 (5 bases). V gave up 4 bases and J gave up 8 bases, with 18 bases separating them. The germline CDR1 and CDR2 sequences are SGHKS and YYEKEE (reference sequence). The CDR3 consists of 14 residues. CDR3 DNA sequence: TGTGCCAGCAGCCCCCAGGCGGGGGTTTGGGGCTACACCTTC. This translates into CASSPQAGVWGYTF.

Points on this clonotype: A much bigger clone sits one base away, suggesting this may be a read error. V is TRBV4-3 and J is TRBJ2-5; D assignment may be TRBD1 or TRBD2 (5 bases each). The CDR3 is made up of 16 amino acids. The germline V gene encodes CDR1 LGHNA and CDR2 YSLEER. Trimming stripped 0 bases from V and 11 bases from J, with 22 bases between. The CDR3 protein is CASSQDFAGTSYGQYF. The DNA of the CDR3 is TGCGCCAGCAGCCAAGATTTTGCAGGGACCTCCTACGGGCAGTACTTC.